A single sample gave rise to the 8 T cell receptor beta chains below, sequenced in a study of blood T cell repertoires in COVID-19 (dated by TCRdb to the early 2020s). The library was generated by the immunoSEQ multiplex PCR assay. This is the immuneACCESS table as TCRdb keeps it, with only in-frame sequences that have V and J called. A part of the clones is gone; compared with another copy, unresolved V genes explain less than half, and the rest is unexplained. The sample has under 100,000 clones on record, roughly 80% of them singletons. The ten largest clones represent around a quarter of the sample. The sample taken for sequencing was peripheral blood. The receptors come from a man older than 75 with active or convalescent COVID-19.

This chain connects TRBV6-5 to TRBJ1-2; no clear D gene. This CDR3 contains 11 residues. Germline values: CDR1 MNHEY, CDR2 SVGAGI. V was shortened by 6 bases and J by 4 bases, with 6 bases between the two germline ends. The DNA of the CDR3 is TGTGCCAGCAGCCAGGTCTATGGCTACACCTTC. This sequence encodes CASSQVYGYTF.

V and J are TRBV15 and TRBJ1-5; D is uncertain. This CDR3 has 13 residues. Trimming shortened V by 5 bases and J by 2 bases, and 7 bases separated the two germline ends. CDR1 is LNHNV, CDR2 YYDKDF, per germline (reference sequence). CDR3 bases: TGTGCCACCAGCGTCGGGGGCAATCAGCCCCAGCATTTT. This codes for CATSVGGNQPQHF.

The chain carries TRBV7-9 and TRBJ2-3; 7 nucleotides agree with TRBD1. V shed 6 bases, J shed 0 bases, and the junction held 0 bases outside the gene matches. The germline gives CDR1 SEHNR, CDR2 FQNEAQ (reference sequence). The CDR3 has 13 amino acids. The CDR3, as DNA: TGTGCCAGCAGGGGACAGAGCACAGATACGCAGTATTTT. Translating it yields CASRGQSTDTQYF.

This chain links TRBV11-2 with TRBJ1-1, with D maybe TRBD1 (6 bases). The CDR3 is made up of 15 amino acids. Trimming removed 5 bases at V and 1 base at J, with 14 bases between. Germline CDR1 SGHAT, CDR2 FQNNGV. CDR3 nucleotide sequence: TGTGCCAGCAGCCGGCGACAGGCACCGAACACTGAAGCTTTCTTT. Encoded protein: CASSRRQAPNTEAFF.

In this sample, this clone turned up a few times. The V call is TRBV5-1, the J call TRBJ2-1; 7 bases are a match to TRBD1. V shed 3 bases, J shed 10 bases, and the junction held 7 bases outside the gene matches. The CDR3 has 13 residues. Germline assignment: CDR1 SGHRS and CDR2 YFSETQ. The CDR3 nucleotides read TGCGCCAGCAGCTCCCAGATGACAGGGGAGCAGTTCTTC. This translates into CASSSQMTGEQFF.

The sample holds one count of this clone. The rearrangement uses TRBV9 and TRBJ2-1, with 8 bases matching TRBD2. Germline V CDR1 and CDR2: SGDLS, YYNGEE. The CDR3 length is 15 residues. The J segment lost 4 bases and the V segment lost 1 base, leaving 4 bases of the junction unmatched. The CDR3 loop is CASSVRRGDYNEQFF. CDR3 coding DNA: TGTGCCAGCAGCGTAAGGCGGGGGGATTACAATGAGCAGTTCTTC.

The CDR3 DNA reads TGTGCCAGCAGAGAGTTCGGGGAGCTGTTTTTT. This translates into CASREFGELFF. V usage is TRBV3-1 (or the pseudogene TRBV3-2) and J usage is TRBJ2-2; no definite D call. The germline CDR1 and CDR2 sequences are LGHDT and YNNKEL (reference sequence). This CDR3 contains 11 residues. V gave up 6 bases and J gave up 7 bases, with 6 bases separating them.

V is TRBV28 and J is TRBJ1-2; perhaps TRBD1 as D (6 bases). V was shortened by 7 bases and J by 8 bases, with 20 bases between the two germline ends. Germline CDR1 and CDR2: MDHEN and SYDVKM. CDR3 length equals 14 residues. The CDR3 sequence: CASTPQQGIDGYTF. The CDR3 nucleotides read TGTGCCAGCACCCCCCAACAGGGCATCGACGGCTACACCTTC.